This T cell receptor beta chain was sequenced for a study of blood T cell repertoires in COVID-19. Whole-study context: COVID-19 samples collected from the United States, Italy and Spain covered acute and convalescent phases. PBMCs, B-cell-depleted T cells, or T cells were the source of the cDNA or gDNA that made up the material.

Original processing notes: Amplified reference gene primers provided the basis for estimating nucleated cell counts. The assay was immunoSEQ multiplex PCR, and TCRdb's table has in-frame clones only and misses some. V, J and clone size reflect that table, while D and trimming were determined from the DNA. The sample contains 150,000 to 200,000 clones, 85% to 95% of which appear only once. V was clipped by 3 bases and J by 3 bases, with 8 bases between them. The germline CDR1 and CDR2 sequences are MGHRA and YSYEKL. The CDR3 runs 14 residues. Material: peripheral blood. The origin of this receptor is a woman between 50 and 59 years old with acute or convalescent COVID-19. The rearrangement uses TRBV4-1 and TRBJ1-4; maybe TRBD1 (6 bases). The CDR3 protein is CASSQTGANEKLFF. In DNA, the CDR3 is TGCGCCAGCAGCCAGACAGGAGCTAATGAAAAACTGTTTTTT.